Listed below are T cell receptor beta chains from one sample, sequenced in a study of blood T cell repertoires in COVID-19. Some clones are missing from TCRdb's copy, which holds only in-frame ones; the method was immunoSEQ multiplex PCR. Seen here are 150,000 or so clones, 70% to 80% observed once, and the top ten hold roughly 8%. The sequenced material came from peripheral blood. Source of these receptors: a woman aged 55-69 years with COVID-19, enrolled during active disease. CDR3s include the opening cysteine and the closing phenylalanine or tryptophan. Clone sizes are given selectively: once, few, many, or a class where the clone is expanded.

clone_size v_call cdr3_length cdr3_aa
NA TRBV29-1 14 CSVERSGGTGELFF
few TRBV19 12 CASSIARGLQYF
NA TRBV5-1 17 CASSFSGGATTNYGYTF
NA TRBV6-5 14 CASSYLRGNNEQFF
NA TRBV4-2 16 CASSQDRVAGARVQYF
NA TRBV6-5 15 CASRVGQGFYNEQFF
once TRBV19 16 CASSMGRSLNTGELFF
NA TRBV9 15 CASSRDSATNEKLFF
NA TRBV19 14 CASSQANSGNTIYF
NA TRBV5-4 15 CASSTRQGSTDTQYF
NA TRBV10-2 14 CASSDVRANQPQHF
NA TRBV4-2 15 CASSQDRLGGGELFF
NA TRBV7-9 15 CASSSRTSGTYEQYF
few TRBV30 11 CAWSLAAPYTF
NA TRBV5-1 14 CASSLETGLDEQFF
NA TRBV28 14 CASSMEVSNQPQHF
once TRBV15 15 CATSRDRGREQPQHF
NA TRBV2 16 CASRGLAGGWGDEQYF
NA TRBV7-2 15 CASTPDRLDTDTQYF
NA TRBV29-1 13 CSAGTGAGETQYF
few TRBV6-5 15 CASSTNFLEGEKLFF
many TRBV7-7 16 CASSSAGAEGTGELFF
NA TRBV9 16 CASSVGGVRSGYGYTF
NA TRBV19 15 CASTAGGLSNQPQHF
NA TRBV6-5 15 CASSYLKGAAYEQYF
NA TRBV15 14 CATRMGGRPYEQYF
few TRBV5-1 13 CASSNGQGNEQFF
once TRBV7-3 14 CASSPRSGTDTQYF
few TRBV5-1 16 CASSFNWGTSTDTQYF
NA TRBV9 17 CASSPRERPVSYNEQFF
NA TRBV27 15 CASSRGLSGANVLTF
NA TRBV11-2 17 CASSSLSRQGRGYGYTF
once TRBV7-2 16 CASSPRSSGRDETQYF
NA TRBV29-1 14 CSVGSGLSAGELFF
once TRBV30 13 CAGGRGNTGELFF
NA TRBV10-3 15 CAISDTTSSTDTQYF
NA TRBV6-6 16 CASSRPLGQDRSTIYF
few TRBV6-5 14 CASSPGGAGNEQFF
NA TRBV6-4 16 CASSEFLAVSYNEQFF
NA TRBV7-2 15 CASSHGQGIFDEQFF
NA TRBV28 13 CASTDRANQPQHF
NA TRBV7-9 16 CASSLVAGSSYNEQFF
few TRBV7-2 15 CASSSRRGLNTEAFF
NA TRBV20-1 11 CSARPEETQYF
NA TRBV14 18 CASSDSLAAGALLDTQYF
NA TRBV7-6 15 CASSLGGGGTDTQYF
NA TRBV9 14 CASSVRAGAYEQYF